Below are 26 T cell receptor beta chains sequenced from a single sample in a study of a mutant IDH1 vaccine in newly diagnosed glioma. Time point of the sample: week 11, during vaccination. The investigators gave 300 ug of mutant IDH1 20-mer peptide in each vaccine dose, together with topical imiquimod. Repertoires were generated with immunoSEQ multiplex PCR, while TCRdb's copy carries only in-frame clones and drops some. The sample shows over 55,000 clones, 89% of them seen only once. These receptors have no known antigen. The specimen was PBMCs, collected from a glioma patient whose treatment included an IDH1 peptide vaccine. The receptors were sampled from a man between 40 and 49 years old with glioma.

V is TRBV6-1 and J is TRBJ2-1, with 15 bases matching TRBD2. The ends lost 3 bases at V and 7 bases at J; junction bases unmatched: 7. This CDR3 contains 17 residues. Germline V gene data show CDR1 as MNHNS and CDR2 as SASEGT. The CDR3 sequence: CASSERTSGRAGNEQFF. The CDR3 DNA is TGTGCCAGCAGTGAGCGGACTAGCGGGAGGGCCGGAAATGAGCAGTTCTTC.

V is TRBV25-1 and J is TRBJ2-1; TRBD1 matches 7 bases. CDR3 length: 18 residues. V was clipped by 1 base and J by 0 bases; unmatched bases: 9. Germline loops: CDR1 MGHDK, CDR2 SYGVNS. CDR3 bases: TGTGCCAGCAGTGAATTTGACAGGGCCGTTCTCTCCTACAATGAGCAGTTCTTC. It specifies CASSEFDRAVLSYNEQFF.

CDR3 amino acids: CASSSPGTEKETQYF. CDR3 nucleotide sequence: TGTGCCAGCTCATCTCCCGGGACAGAAAAAGAGACCCAGTACTTC. This rearrangement joins TRBV18 to TRBJ2-5, with TRBD1 matching over 7 bases. CDR1 and CDR2 from the germline V gene are KGHSH and LQKENI. The V and J ends lost 5 bases and 3 bases, in that order; junction bases with no gene match: 9. The CDR3 loop spans 15 amino acids. The full variable domain, with the rest looked up from reference TRBV18 and TRBJ2-5, is NAGVMQNPRHLVRRRGQEARLRCSPMKGHSHVYWYRQLPEEGLKFMVYLQKENIIDESGMPKERFSAEFPKEGPSILRIQQVVRGDSAAYFCASSSPGTEKETQYFGPGTRLLVL.

This chain links TRBV7-9 with TRBJ2-5, with D perhaps TRBD1 or TRBD2 (5 bases each). The ends were cut back, 2 bases at V and 2 bases at J, with 12 bases in the middle. The CDR3 sequence is 15 residues long. The germline gives CDR1 SEHNR, CDR2 FQNEAQ (reference sequence). The CDR3 region is CASSLLGWGQETQYF. Written as DNA, the CDR3 is TGTGCCAGCAGCTTACTAGGGTGGGGGCAAGAGACCCAGTACTTC.

The chain joins TRBV27 to TRBJ2-7; D is unclear. CDR1 MNHEY and CDR2 SMNVEV come from the germline V gene (reference sequence). CDR3 length: 15 amino acids. Between the trimmed V and J ends, which lost 6 bases and 3 bases, there was a span of 18 bases. CDR3 amino acids: CASSRIGFDHYEQYF. As DNA, the CDR3 is TGTGCCAGCAGCCGCATAGGGTTTGACCACTACGAGCAGTACTTC.

The chain couples TRBV15 to TRBJ2-3, with a tentative D call TRBD2 (6 bases). V lost 2 bases and J lost 4, with 19 bases in between. Germline-derived CDR1 and CDR2 are LNHNV and YYDKDF (reference sequence). The CDR3 sequence is 17 residues long. The chain's CDR3 is CATSRITPGVHADTQYF. The CDR3 region has the DNA TGTGCCACCAGCAGAATCACCCCGGGAGTCCATGCAGATACGCAGTATTTT. Supplemented by reference TRBV15 and TRBJ2-3, the full variable domain reads DAMVIQNPRYQVTQFGKPVTLSCSQTLNHNVMYWYQQKSSQAPKLLFHYYDKDFNNEADTPDNFQSRRPNTSFCFLDIRSPGLGDTAMYLCATSRITPGVHADTQYFGPGTRLTVL.

The chain links TRBV5-5 to TRBJ1-5, with D perhaps matching TRBD1 (6 bases). CDR3 length equals 16 residues. Deletions cut 0 bases from V and 5 bases from J, with 15 bases between. Germline CDR1 SGHKS, CDR2 YYEKEE (reference sequence). The DNA of the CDR3 is TGTGCCAGCAGCTTGGCGCTAGGGGGGCGGTATCAGCCCCAGCATTTT. Translated: CASSLALGGRYQPQHF.

The chain uses TRBV5-1 and TRBJ2-1, with D unclear. Deletions cut 4 bases from V and 5 bases from J, with 10 bases between. CDR3 length equals 13 residues. CDR1 SGHRS and CDR2 YFSETQ come from the germline V gene. The CDR3 DNA reads as TGCGCCAGCAGCCTAGGACGAAACAATGAGCAGTTCTTC. Translation: CASSLGRNNEQFF.

The chain is built from TRBV2 and TRBJ1-5; 9 bases fit TRBD1. Losses at the gene ends were 5 bases for V and 3 bases for J; bases not matched to a gene: 5. This CDR3 comprises 15 residues. Germline values: CDR1 SNHLY, CDR2 FYNNEI. The CDR3 sequence is CASSSDRGNNQPQHF. The CDR3 region has the DNA TGTGCCAGCAGTTCGGACAGGGGCAACAATCAGCCCCAGCATTTT.

This clone was recorded only once. The gene calls are TRBV7-2 and TRBJ2-7; 8 nucleotides match TRBD2. The CDR3 extends over 16 amino acids. CDR1 and CDR2 from the germline V gene are SGHTA and FQGNSA. V shed 1 base, J shed 0 bases, and the junction held 5 bases outside the gene matches. As DNA, the CDR3 is TGTGCCAGCAGCTTAGTTGCGGGAGGCAACTCCTACGAGCAGTACTTC. It codes for CASSLVAGGNSYEQYF.

This chain links TRBV5-5 with TRBJ1-1, with D hard to call. V lost 1 base, J lost 1 base, and 5 bases lay in between. The CDR3 is 13 residues long. Germline V gives CDR1 SGHKS, CDR2 YYEKEE (reference sequence). The CDR3 reads CASSLSPNTEAFF. The CDR3 DNA reads as TGTGCCAGCAGCTTGAGCCCGAACACTGAAGCTTTCTTT.

This clone was found a few times. The gene calls are TRBV6-5 and TRBJ1-6, with D hard to call. Germline CDR1 and CDR2: MNHEY and SVGAGI. V was trimmed by 7 bases and J by 5 bases, leaving 0 bases between them. The CDR3 contains 10 residues. As DNA, the CDR3 is TGTGCCAGCAATAATTCACCCCTCCACTTT. Translated, it gives CASNNSPLHF.

The chain carries TRBV5-1 and TRBJ2-1; 12 nucleotides agree with TRBD2. With V trimmed by 4 bases and J by 7 bases, 6 bases remained unmatched. CDR3 size: 15 residues. Germline V gene data show CDR1 as SGHRS and CDR2 as YFSETQ. The CDR3 is CASSPLAGGQNEQFF. The CDR3, as DNA: TGCGCCAGCAGCCCTCTAGCGGGGGGGCAGAATGAGCAGTTCTTC.

The chain couples TRBV5-1 to TRBJ2-2; D unclear. There are 16 residues in the CDR3. Germline V gives CDR1 SGHRS, CDR2 YFSETQ. The V end lost 0 bases, the J end lost 0 bases, and 9 bases lay between the germline ends. In nucleotides, the CDR3 is TGCGCCAGCAGCTTGGATGACGCCTCGAACACCGGGGAGCTGTTTTTT. Protein product: CASSLDDASNTGELFF.

The chain carries TRBV21-1 and TRBJ1-6. TRBV21-1 is a documented pseudogene. The CDR3 length is 17 residues. CDR3 protein: CASSKSLGRRRYGPLHF. CDR3 DNA sequence: TGTGCCAGCAGCAAATCCCTCGGACGGAGAAGGTATGGACCCCTCCACTTT.

This clone was seen a single time. The chain combines TRBV27 with TRBJ1-4; D remains ambiguous. Trimming shortened V by 5 bases and J by 0 bases, and 16 bases separated the two germline ends. The CDR3 has 17 amino acids. From germline, CDR1 is MNHEY and CDR2 SMNVEV (reference sequence). The CDR3 sequence: CASSHPPTGATNEKLFF. The CDR3 DNA reads TGTGCCAGCAGTCACCCCCCGACGGGTGCAACTAATGAAAAACTGTTTTTT.

The V call is TRBV21-1, the J call TRBJ2-7. TRBV21-1 is recorded as a pseudogene. The CDR3 length is 15 residues. The CDR3 sequence: CASSNPSGPKDEQYV. CDR3 coding DNA: TGTGCCAGCAGCAATCCTTCGGGACCGAAGGACGAGCAGTACGTC.

The chain employs TRBV18 and TRBJ2-1; D could derive from TRBD1 or TRBD2 (6 bases each). Germline loops: CDR1 KGHSH, CDR2 LQKENI. Trimming removed 0 bases from V and 7 bases from J, with 13 bases in between. The CDR3 has 15 amino acids. The CDR3 is CASSPPLGGGNEQFF. CDR3 coding DNA: TGTGCCAGCTCACCACCCTTAGGAGGGGGGAATGAGCAGTTCTTC. The variable domain in full, completed from reference TRBV18 and TRBJ2-1, reads NAGVMQNPRHLVRRRGQEARLRCSPMKGHSHVYWYRQLPEEGLKFMVYLQKENIIDESGMPKERFSAEFPKEGPSILRIQQVVRGDSAAYFCASSPPLGGGNEQFFGPGTRLTVL.

This clone was recorded once. The chain combines TRBV5-4 with TRBJ2-1; D possibly corresponds to TRBD2 (6 bases). V dropped 1 base and J dropped 7 bases, with 12 bases sitting between them. The CDR3 sequence is 14 residues long. Germline CDR1 SGHNT, CDR2 YYREEE (reference sequence). CDR3 amino acids: CASSLWGVQNEQFF. The CDR3 nucleotides are TGTGCCAGCAGCTTGTGGGGGGTCCAGAATGAGCAGTTCTTC.

The CDR3 is CASSLQKATSGGWDEQFF. As DNA, the CDR3 is TGTGCCAGCAGCCTACAAAAGGCAACTAGCGGGGGGTGGGATGAGCAGTTCTTC. The genes are TRBV4-2 and TRBJ2-1; 12 bases align to TRBD2. V dropped 4 bases and J dropped 8; count of bases not matched to a gene: 15. The CDR3 length is 18 residues. Germline values: CDR1 LGHNA, CDR2 YNFKEQ.

This clone was recorded once. The rearrangement joins TRBV29-1 to TRBJ2-7, with 7 bases matching TRBD1. The germline gives CDR1 SQVTM, CDR2 ANQGSEA. The CDR3 totals 13 residues. V lost 6 bases to trimming and J lost 5 bases; unmatched junction nucleotides: 10. The CDR3, as DNA: TGCAGCGTCAACCTGGGACAGTCAGACGAGCAGTACTTC. It is translated as CSVNLGQSDEQYF.

The gene calls are TRBV7-2 and TRBJ2-1, with 7 positions matching TRBD2. Germline V CDR1 and CDR2: SGHTA, FQGNSA. V lost 5 bases and J lost 6; bases outside the gene matches: 7. The CDR3 contains 14 residues. The CDR3 reads CASSPRLASNEQFF. In DNA, the CDR3 is TGTGCCAGCAGCCCACGACTAGCTTCCAATGAGCAGTTCTTC.

CDR3 residues: CASNFQGKGGYEQYF. CDR3 sequence (DNA): TGTGCCAGCAACTTCCAGGGGAAAGGTGGCTACGAGCAGTACTTC. The chain is built from TRBV28 and TRBJ2-7, with TRBD1 as a possible D gene (6 bases). The CDR3 spans 15 residues. Germline V lookup: CDR1 MDHEN, CDR2 SYDVKM. Trimming cost V 7 bases and J 3 bases, with 19 bases left between them.

The chain employs TRBV4-2 and TRBJ2-3; 10 bases match TRBD1. The germline gives CDR1 LGHNA, CDR2 YNFKEQ. The CDR3 loop spans 16 amino acids. The ends lost 4 bases at V and 4 bases at J; junction bases unmatched: 8. The CDR3 reads CASSPTTGGNADTQYF. CDR3 DNA sequence: TGTGCCAGCAGCCCCACGACAGGGGGCAACGCAGATACGCAGTATTTT.

DNA for the CDR3: TGTGCCAGCAGTTACTCGTGGAATGAGCAGTTCTTC. Translating it yields CASSYSWNEQFF. The chain carries TRBV6-6 and TRBJ2-1, with no clear D. The CDR3 consists of 12 residues. CDR1 and CDR2 from the germline V gene are MNHNY and SVGAGI (reference sequence). V was pared by 0 bases and J by 7 bases, with 4 bases between.

The chain has TRBV5-6 and TRBJ1-6; the D is unclear. There are 14 residues in the CDR3. Germline CDR1 SGHDT, CDR2 YYEEEE. V lost 4 bases and J lost 9, with 14 bases in between. CDR3 sequence: CASSTQLEGSPLHF. CDR3 coding DNA: TGTGCCAGCAGCACGCAATTGGAAGGTTCACCCCTCCACTTT.